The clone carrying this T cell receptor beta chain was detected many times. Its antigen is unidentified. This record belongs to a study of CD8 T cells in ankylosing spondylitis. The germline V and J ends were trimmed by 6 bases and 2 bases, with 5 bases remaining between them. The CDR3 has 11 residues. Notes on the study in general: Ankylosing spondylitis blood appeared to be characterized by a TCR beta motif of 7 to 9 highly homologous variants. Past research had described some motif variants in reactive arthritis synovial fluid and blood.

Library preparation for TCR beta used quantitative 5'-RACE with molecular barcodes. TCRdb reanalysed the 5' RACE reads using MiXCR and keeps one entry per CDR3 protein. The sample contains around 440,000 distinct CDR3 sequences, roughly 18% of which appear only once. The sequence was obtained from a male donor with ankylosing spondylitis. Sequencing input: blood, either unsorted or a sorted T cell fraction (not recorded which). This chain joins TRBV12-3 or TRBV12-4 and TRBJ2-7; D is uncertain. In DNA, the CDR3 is TGTGCCAGCAGCGCAACCTACGAGCAGTACTTC. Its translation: CASSATYEQYF.